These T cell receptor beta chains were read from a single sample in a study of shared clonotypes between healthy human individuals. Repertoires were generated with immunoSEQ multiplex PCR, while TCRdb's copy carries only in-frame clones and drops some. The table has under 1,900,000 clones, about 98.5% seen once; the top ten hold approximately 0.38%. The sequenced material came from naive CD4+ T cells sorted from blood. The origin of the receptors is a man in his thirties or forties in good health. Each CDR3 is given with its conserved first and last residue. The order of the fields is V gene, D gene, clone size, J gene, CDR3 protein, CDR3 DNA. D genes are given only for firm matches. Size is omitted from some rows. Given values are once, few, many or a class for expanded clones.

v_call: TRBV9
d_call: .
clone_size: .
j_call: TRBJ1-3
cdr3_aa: CASSVEGGLGNTIYF
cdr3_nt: TGTGCCAGCAGCGTAGAAGGGGGACTGGGAAACACCATATATTTT

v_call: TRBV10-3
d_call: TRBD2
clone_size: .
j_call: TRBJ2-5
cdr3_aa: CAISEILAEETQYF
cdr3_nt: TGTGCCATCAGTGAGATACTAGCGGAAGAGACCCAGTACTTC

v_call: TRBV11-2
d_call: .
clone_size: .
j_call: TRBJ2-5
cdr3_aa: CASSTDQWGETQYF
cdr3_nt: TGTGCCAGCAGCACGGACCAGTGGGGAGAGACCCAGTACTTC

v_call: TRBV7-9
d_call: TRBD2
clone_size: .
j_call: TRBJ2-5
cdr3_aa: CASSLTSGSYGRQETQYF
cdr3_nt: TGTGCCAGCAGCCTGACTAGCGGGAGTTACGGAAGACAAGAGACCCAGTACTTC

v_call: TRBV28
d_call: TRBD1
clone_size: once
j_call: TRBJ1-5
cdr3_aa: CASSLPRTGNQPQHF
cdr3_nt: TGTGCCAGCAGTTTACCCCGGACAGGTAATCAGCCCCAGCATTTT

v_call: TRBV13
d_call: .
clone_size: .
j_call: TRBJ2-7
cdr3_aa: CASSITHSGAYEQYF
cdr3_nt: TGTGCCAGCAGCATAACACATTCCGGGGCCTACGAGCAGTACTTC

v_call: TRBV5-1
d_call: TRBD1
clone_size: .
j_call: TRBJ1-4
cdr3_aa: CASSPTGTVNEKLFF
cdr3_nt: TGCGCCAGCAGCCCCACCGGGACAGTTAATGAAAAACTGTTTTTT

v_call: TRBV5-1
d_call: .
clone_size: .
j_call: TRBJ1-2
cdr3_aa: CASSPEGDLLYGYTF
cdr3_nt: TGCGCCAGCAGCCCCGAGGGGGACCTACTCTATGGCTACACCTTC

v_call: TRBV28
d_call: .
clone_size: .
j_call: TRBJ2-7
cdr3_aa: CASGLGVTDEQYF
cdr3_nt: TGTGCCAGTGGATTAGGGGTTACGGACGAGCAGTACTTC

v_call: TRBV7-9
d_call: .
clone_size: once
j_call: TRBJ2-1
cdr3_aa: CASSLFRNEQFF
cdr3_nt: TGTGCCAGCAGCTTATTCCGCAATGAGCAGTTCTTC

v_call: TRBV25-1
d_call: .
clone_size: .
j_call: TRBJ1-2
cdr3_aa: CASSEQGFDGYGYTF
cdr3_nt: TGTGCCAGCAGTGAACAGGGTTTCGATGGCTATGGCTACACCTTC

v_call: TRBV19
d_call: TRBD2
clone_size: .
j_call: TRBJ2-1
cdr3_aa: CASSIVLGTSGSHEQFF
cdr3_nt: TGTGCCAGTAGTATCGTTCTCGGGACTAGCGGGAGCCATGAGCAGTTCTTC

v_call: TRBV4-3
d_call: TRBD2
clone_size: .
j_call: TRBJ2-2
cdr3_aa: CASSPAELAGGFANTGELFF
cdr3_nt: TGCGCCAGCAGCCCCGCGGAACTAGCGGGAGGGTTCGCGAACACCGGGGAGCTGTTTTTT

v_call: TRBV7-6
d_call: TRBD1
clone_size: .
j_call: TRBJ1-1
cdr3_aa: CASSAIGTAKNTEAFF
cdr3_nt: TGTGCCAGCAGCGCTATAGGGACAGCGAAAAACACTGAAGCTTTCTTT

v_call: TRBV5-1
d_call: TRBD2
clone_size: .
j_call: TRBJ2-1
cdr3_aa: CASSFILAGDNEQFF
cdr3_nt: TGCGCCAGCAGCTTTATCCTAGCGGGGGACAATGAGCAGTTCTTC

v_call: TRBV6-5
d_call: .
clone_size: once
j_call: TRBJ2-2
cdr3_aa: CASSYQGLNTGELFF
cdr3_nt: TGTGCCAGCAGTTACCAAGGATTGAACACCGGGGAGCTGTTTTTT

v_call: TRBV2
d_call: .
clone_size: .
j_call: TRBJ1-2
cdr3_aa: CASRTSSYTF
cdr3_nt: TGTGCCAGCAGGACCTCTTCTTACACCTTC

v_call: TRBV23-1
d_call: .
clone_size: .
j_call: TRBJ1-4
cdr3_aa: CASSQSTEWGSLIYEKLFF
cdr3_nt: TGCGCCAGCAGTCAATCGACGGAATGGGGGAGTTTAATCTATGAAAAACTGTTTTTT

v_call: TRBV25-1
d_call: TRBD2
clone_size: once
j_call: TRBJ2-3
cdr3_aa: CASSGQGLAGTDTQYF
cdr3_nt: TGTGCCAGCAGTGGCCAGGGACTAGCGGGCACAGATACGCAGTATTTT

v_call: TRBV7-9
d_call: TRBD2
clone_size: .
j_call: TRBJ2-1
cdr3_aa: CASSPSGSILHEQFF
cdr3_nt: TGTGCCAGCAGCCCTAGCGGGAGTATCCTCCATGAGCAGTTCTTC

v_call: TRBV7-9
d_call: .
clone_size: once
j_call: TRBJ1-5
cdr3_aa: CASSIDYQPQHF
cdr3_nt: TGTGCCAGCAGCATCGACTATCAGCCCCAGCATTTT

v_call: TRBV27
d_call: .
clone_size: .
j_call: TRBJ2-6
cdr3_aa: CASSLYSGANVLTF
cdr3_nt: TGTGCCAGCAGTTTATACTCCGGGGCCAACGTCCTGACTTTC

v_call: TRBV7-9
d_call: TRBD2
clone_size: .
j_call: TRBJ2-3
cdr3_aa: CASSPPSGRVEYF
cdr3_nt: TGTGCCAGCAGCCCGCCTAGCGGGAGGGTGGAGTATTTT

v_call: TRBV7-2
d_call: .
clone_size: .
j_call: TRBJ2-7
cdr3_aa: CASSLADSAYEQYF
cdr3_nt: TGTGCCAGCAGCTTAGCGGACAGTGCCTACGAGCAGTACTTC

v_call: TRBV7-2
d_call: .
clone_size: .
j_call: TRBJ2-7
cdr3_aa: CASSLRQRGEQYF
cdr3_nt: TGTGCCAGCAGCTTACGCCAGCGAGGCGAGCAGTACTTC

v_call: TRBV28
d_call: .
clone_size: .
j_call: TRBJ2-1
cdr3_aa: CASSTGTWEQFF
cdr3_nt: TGTGCCAGCAGTACGGGGACTTGGGAGCAGTTCTTC

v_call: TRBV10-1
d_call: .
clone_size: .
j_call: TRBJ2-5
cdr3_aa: CARMETQYF
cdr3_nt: TGCGCCCGGATGGAGACCCAGTACTTC

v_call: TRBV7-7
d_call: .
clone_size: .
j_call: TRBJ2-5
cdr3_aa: CASSLEVRETQYF
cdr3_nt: TGTGCTAGCAGCTTAGAGGTTCGTGAGACCCAGTACTTC